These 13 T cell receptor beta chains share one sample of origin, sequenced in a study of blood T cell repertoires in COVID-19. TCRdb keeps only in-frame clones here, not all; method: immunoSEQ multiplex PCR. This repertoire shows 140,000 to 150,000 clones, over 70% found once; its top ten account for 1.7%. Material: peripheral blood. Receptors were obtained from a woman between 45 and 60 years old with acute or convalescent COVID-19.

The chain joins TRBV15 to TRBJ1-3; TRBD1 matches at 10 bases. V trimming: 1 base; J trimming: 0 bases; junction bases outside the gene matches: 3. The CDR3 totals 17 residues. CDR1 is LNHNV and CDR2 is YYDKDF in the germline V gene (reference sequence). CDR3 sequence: CATSRGDRGLSGNTIYF. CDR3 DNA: TGTGCCACCAGCAGAGGGGACAGGGGCCTCTCTGGAAACACCATATATTTT. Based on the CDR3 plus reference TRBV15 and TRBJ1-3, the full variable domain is DAMVIQNPRYQVTQFGKPVTLSCSQTLNHNVMYWYQQKSSQAPKLLFHYYDKDFNNEADTPDNFQSRRPNTSFCFLDIRSPGLGDTAMYLCATSRGDRGLSGNTIYFGEGSWLTVV.

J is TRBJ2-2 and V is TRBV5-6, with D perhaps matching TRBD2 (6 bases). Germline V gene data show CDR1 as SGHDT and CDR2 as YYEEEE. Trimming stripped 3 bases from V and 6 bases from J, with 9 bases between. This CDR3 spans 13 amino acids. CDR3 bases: TGTGCCAGCAGCTGGACGGGGGCCGGGGAGCTGTTTTTT. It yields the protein CASSWTGAGELFF.

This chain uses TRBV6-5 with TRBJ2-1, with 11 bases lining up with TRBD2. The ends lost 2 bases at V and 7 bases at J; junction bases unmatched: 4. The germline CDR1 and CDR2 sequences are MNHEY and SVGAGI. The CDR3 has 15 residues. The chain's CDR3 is CASSYLLAGGNEQFF. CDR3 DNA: TGTGCCAGCAGTTACCTCCTAGCGGGGGGTAATGAGCAGTTCTTC.

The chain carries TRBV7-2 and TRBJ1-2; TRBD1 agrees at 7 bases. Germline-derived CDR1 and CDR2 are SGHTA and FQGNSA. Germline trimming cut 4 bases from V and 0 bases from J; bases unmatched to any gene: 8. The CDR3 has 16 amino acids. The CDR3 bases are TGTGCCAGCAGCTCCTGGACAGGTTCTACTAACTATGGCTACACCTTC. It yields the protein CASSSWTGSTNYGYTF.

CDR3 nucleotides: TGTGCCAGTAGTATGAGCGGCGGGCGGGGGCGGACTGAAGCTTTCTTT. As protein: CASSMSGGRGRTEAFF. This rearrangement joins TRBV19 to TRBJ1-1; D perhaps matches TRBD1 (6 bases). Trimming cost V 3 bases and J 5 bases, with 19 bases left between them. In germline, CDR1 is LNHDA, CDR2 SQIVND (reference sequence). This CDR3 is 16 amino acids long.

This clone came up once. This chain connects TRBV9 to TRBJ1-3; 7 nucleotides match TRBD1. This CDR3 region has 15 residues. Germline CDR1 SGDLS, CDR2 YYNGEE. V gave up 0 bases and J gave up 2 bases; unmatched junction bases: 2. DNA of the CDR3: TGTGCCAGCAGCGTAGGCGGGACAGCTGGAAACACCATATATTTT. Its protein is CASSVGGTAGNTIYF.

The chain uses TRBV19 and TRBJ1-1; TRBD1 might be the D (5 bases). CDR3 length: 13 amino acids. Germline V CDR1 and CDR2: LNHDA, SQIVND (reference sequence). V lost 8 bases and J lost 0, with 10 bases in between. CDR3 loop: CASRAGMNTEAFF. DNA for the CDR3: TGTGCCAGTCGGGCAGGGATGAACACTGAAGCTTTCTTT.

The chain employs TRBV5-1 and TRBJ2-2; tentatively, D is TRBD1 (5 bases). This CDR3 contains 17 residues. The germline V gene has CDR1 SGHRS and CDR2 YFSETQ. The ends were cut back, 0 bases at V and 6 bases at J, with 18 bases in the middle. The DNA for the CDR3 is TGCGCCAGCAGCTTGGGTACCACAGGAGTTGGGTCCGGGGAGCTGTTTTTT. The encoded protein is CASSLGTTGVGSGELFF.

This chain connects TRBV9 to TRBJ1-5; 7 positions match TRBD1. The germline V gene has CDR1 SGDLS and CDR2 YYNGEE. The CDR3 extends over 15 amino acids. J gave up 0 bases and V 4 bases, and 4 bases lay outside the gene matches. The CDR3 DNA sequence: TGTGCCAGCAGCCCGGGACAGCATAGCAATCAGCCCCAGCATTTT. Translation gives CASSPGQHSNQPQHF.

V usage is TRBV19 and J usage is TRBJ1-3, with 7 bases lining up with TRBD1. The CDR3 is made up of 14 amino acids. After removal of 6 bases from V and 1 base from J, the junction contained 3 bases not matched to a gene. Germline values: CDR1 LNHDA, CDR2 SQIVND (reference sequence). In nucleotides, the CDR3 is TGTGCCAGTAGATCAGGGGGATCTGGAAACACCATATATTTT. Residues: CASRSGGSGNTIYF.

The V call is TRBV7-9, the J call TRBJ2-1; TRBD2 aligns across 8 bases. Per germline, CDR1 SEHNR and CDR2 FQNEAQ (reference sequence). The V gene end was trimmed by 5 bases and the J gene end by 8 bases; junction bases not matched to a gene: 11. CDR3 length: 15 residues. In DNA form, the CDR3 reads TGTGCCAGCAGCGAAAGGGGACTAGTTACGGATGAGCAGTTCTTC. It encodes CASSERGLVTDEQFF.

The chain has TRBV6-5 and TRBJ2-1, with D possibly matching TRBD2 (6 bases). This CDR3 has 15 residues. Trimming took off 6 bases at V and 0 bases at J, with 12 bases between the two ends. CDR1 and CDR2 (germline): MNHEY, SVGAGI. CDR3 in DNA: TGTGCCAGCAGGAGACGGGAGAGCTCCTACAATGAGCAGTTCTTC. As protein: CASRRRESSYNEQFF.

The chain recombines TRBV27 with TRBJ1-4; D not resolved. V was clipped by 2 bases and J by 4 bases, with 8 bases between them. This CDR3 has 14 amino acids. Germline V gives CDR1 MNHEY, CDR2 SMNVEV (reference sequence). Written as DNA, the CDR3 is TGTGCCAGCAGTTTAGAGGCCCATAATGAAAAACTGTTTTTT. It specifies CASSLEAHNEKLFF.